Below are 24 T cell receptor beta chains sequenced from a single sample in a study of shared clonotypes between healthy human individuals. Clones were sequenced by immunoSEQ multiplex PCR, and TCRdb holds only the in-frame ones, with some missing. Here the sample spans hundreds of thousands of clones, around 67% being singletons. The sample comprised memory CD4+ T cells sorted from blood. The subset is: CD45RA-negative fraction. The receptors were gathered from a woman in her thirties in good health.

This clone was recorded many times. The J gene is TRBJ2-7, the V gene TRBV28, with D unresolved. The germline gives CDR1 MDHEN, CDR2 SYDVKM. V lost 1 base and J lost 5, with 6 bases in between. The CDR3 is 12 amino acids. Here the CDR3 reads CASSLFLNEQYF. The CDR3 DNA sequence: TGTGCCAGCAGTTTATTCCTTAACGAGCAGTACTTC.

The chain employs TRBV11-2 and TRBJ2-5; D gene unclear. The germline gives CDR1 SGHAT, CDR2 FQNNGV. The CDR3 has 12 amino acids. V gave up 5 bases and J gave up 5 bases, with 9 bases separating them. The CDR3 protein is CASSPNDETQYF. In DNA, the CDR3 is TGTGCCAGCAGCCCGAATGATGAGACCCAGTACTTC.

The chain recombines TRBV6-6 with TRBJ2-3; either TRBD1 or TRBD2 may supply D (6 bases each). The CDR3 consists of 16 residues. The germline gives CDR1 MNHNY, CDR2 SVGAGI (reference sequence). V was pared by 2 bases and J by 3 bases, with 15 bases between. The DNA of the CDR3 is TGTGCCAGCAGTTACAGTGGGGGGCGTATAACAGATACGCAGTATTTT. It translates to CASSYSGGRITDTQYF.

The chain joins TRBV9 to TRBJ2-1, with TRBD2 matching over 11 bases. The ends lost 3 bases at V and 8 bases at J; junction bases unmatched: 7. CDR1 is SGDLS, CDR2 YYNGEE, per germline. CDR3 size: 15 residues. In DNA, the CDR3 is TGTGCCAGCAGCGCCACTAGCGGGAGAGGGGATGAGCAGTTCTTC. Protein product: CASSATSGRGDEQFF.

The rearrangement joins TRBV4-1 to TRBJ2-7; D possibly corresponds to TRBD2 (6 bases). Germline assignment: CDR1 MGHRA and CDR2 YSYEKL. Trimming shortened V by 4 bases and J by 7 bases, and 11 bases separated the two germline ends. The CDR3 has 12 amino acids. Written as DNA, the CDR3 is TGCGCCAGCAGCCGCCCCCGGGGGGAGCAGTACTTC. Its translation is CASSRPRGEQYF.

There are a few counts of this clone. V gene TRBV25-1 combines with J gene TRBJ2-5; weak D call: TRBD2 (5 bases). The V end lost 4 bases, the J end lost 2 bases, and 8 bases lay between the germline ends. Per the germline V gene, CDR1 is MGHDK and CDR2 is SYGVNS. The CDR3 consists of 13 residues. The CDR3 coding sequence is TGTGCCAGCAGTGTAGGGAGACAAGAGACCCAGTACTTC. Amino acids: CASSVGRQETQYF.

The gene calls are TRBV7-6 and TRBJ2-5; D gene ambiguous. The V gene's germline CDR1 is SGHVS and CDR2 FNYEAQ. The CDR3 is made up of 15 amino acids. The V end was cut by 2 bases, the J end by 2 bases, with 12 bases between. DNA for the CDR3: TGTGCCAGCAGCTTATTCGGGCAAACTCAAGAGACCCAGTACTTC. Residues: CASSLFGQTQETQYF.

The CDR3 reads CASSQGGELEQYF. CDR3 nucleotide sequence: TGCGCCAGCAGCCAAGGGGGGGAGCTCGAGCAGTACTTC. The chain couples TRBV4-3 to TRBJ2-7, with D possibly being TRBD2 (6 bases). The CDR3 covers 13 residues. The germline gives CDR1 LGHNA, CDR2 YSLEER. Trimming left V 1 base short and J 6 bases short, with 10 bases between.

This sequence joins TRBV30 and TRBJ2-1; 9 bases fit TRBD2. This CDR3 has 16 residues. Germline V gives CDR1 GTSNPN, CDR2 SVGIG (reference sequence). The trim removed 1 base at V and 3 bases at J, leaving 7 bases unmatched. In DNA form, the CDR3 reads TGTGCCTGGAGTGGCCGCGGTAGCGGGAGCTACAATGAGCAGTTCTTC. Its translation: CAWSGRGSGSYNEQFF.

The chain carries TRBV28 and TRBJ2-2; 9 bases agree with TRBD2. The V gene's germline CDR1 is MDHEN and CDR2 SYDVKM. J was trimmed by 0 bases and V by 6 bases; bases with no gene match: 2. CDR3 length: 15 amino acids. The CDR3: CASRTSGSNTGELFF. CDR3 DNA: TGTGCCAGCAGAACTAGCGGGTCGAACACCGGGGAGCTGTTTTTT.

The chain has TRBV4-1 and TRBJ2-3; D gene unclear. The CDR3 runs 11 residues. The V end was cut by 1 base, the J end by 14 bases, with 10 bases between. Germline V gene data show CDR1 as MGHRA and CDR2 as YSYEKL. CDR3 bases: TGCGCCAGCAGCCAAGTTCTAAGGGTGTATTTT. It specifies CASSQVLRVYF.

The rearrangement joins TRBV19 to TRBJ2-7, with 10 bases lining up with TRBD2. V lost 6 bases and J lost 5; bases outside the gene matches: 16. The CDR3 extends over 17 amino acids. Germline-derived CDR1 and CDR2 are LNHDA and SQIVND (reference sequence). The chain's CDR3 is CASRPHLGAGGLNEQYF. The CDR3 nucleotides read TGTGCCAGTAGACCCCACCTGGGAGCGGGAGGGCTGAACGAGCAGTACTTC.

As regards this clone: Other DNA sequences from this sample encode an identical CDR3 as well. The chain joins TRBV28 to TRBJ2-1; TRBD1 might be the D (6 bases). The CDR3 runs 14 residues. The V gene's germline CDR1 is MDHEN and CDR2 SYDVKM. V gave up 3 bases and J gave up 3 bases, with 9 bases separating them. The CDR3 bases are TGTGCCAGCAGTTTGAGAGGGGGCTACAATGAGCAGTTCTTC. The encoded protein is CASSLRGGYNEQFF.

The chain is built from TRBV18 and TRBJ2-4; possible D gene TRBD1, 6 bases. CDR3 size: 14 residues. Germline CDR1 and CDR2: KGHSH and LQKENI. V gave up 6 bases and J gave up 0 bases, with 9 bases separating them. This chain's CDR3 is CASSDRLAKNIQYF. CDR3 DNA: TGTGCCAGCTCCGACAGGCTAGCCAAAAACATTCAGTACTTC.

DNA for the CDR3: TGTGCCAGCAGGAGACAGGGGTACACTGAAGCTTTCTTT. It is translated as CASRRQGYTEAFF. The rearrangement joins TRBV28 to TRBJ1-1; TRBD1 agrees at 8 bases. Germline CDR1 MDHEN, CDR2 SYDVKM. The CDR3 covers 13 residues. J gave up 3 bases and V 6 bases, and 3 bases lay outside the gene matches.

A note on this clone: Since a much larger clone is just one base distant, this may be a read error. The chain combines TRBV6-6 with TRBJ2-7, with 7 bases lining up with TRBD1. V lost 6 bases and J lost 0; bases outside the gene matches: 5. Germline assignment: CDR1 MNHNY and CDR2 SVGAGI (reference sequence). CDR3 length equals 14 residues. CDR3 DNA sequence: TGTGCCAGCAGGCGACAGGGAGACTCCTACGAGCAGTACTTC. Translating it yields CASRRQGDSYEQYF.

V and J are TRBV5-1 and TRBJ2-3, with D unclear. Germline-derived CDR1 and CDR2 are SGHRS and YFSETQ. V lost 4 bases to trimming and J lost 9 bases, with 12 bases between them. The CDR3 sequence is 12 residues long. CDR3 DNA: TGCGCCAGCAGCCTAGACTCCTTAACGCAGTATTTT. It codes for CASSLDSLTQYF.

The chain is built from TRBV5-8 and TRBJ2-3, with 9 positions matching TRBD1. Trimming cost V 2 bases and J 3 bases; bases outside gene matches: 10. The CDR3 totals 17 residues. Germline V gives CDR1 SGHTS, CDR2 YDEGEE. CDR3 sequence reads: CASSFHGTGSWTDTQYF. DNA for the CDR3: TGTGCCAGCAGCTTCCACGGGACAGGGAGTTGGACAGATACGCAGTATTTT.

The chain joins TRBV6-1 to TRBJ2-7; TRBD1 is a possible D gene (5 bases). With 6 bases removed from V and 5 bases from J, the gap between germline ends came to 5 bases. The germline CDR1 and CDR2 sequences are MNHNS and SASEGT. CDR3 length: 10 residues. DNA for the CDR3: TGTGCCAGCAGGACAGACGAGCAGTACTTC. It codes for CASRTDEQYF.

The J gene is TRBJ2-7, the V gene TRBV7-2; possible D gene TRBD1, 6 bases. The CDR3 sequence is 17 residues long. Trimming pared 5 bases from V and 7 bases from J, leaving 27 bases between. Per germline, CDR1 SGHTA and CDR2 FQGNSA. CDR3 amino acids: CASSPEGDGGIIGEQYF. CDR3 bases: TGTGCCAGCAGCCCCGAGGGGGACGGTGGTATTATTGGGGAGCAGTACTTC.

The chain couples TRBV28 to TRBJ2-7; D is perhaps TRBD1 (6 bases). The CDR3 totals 12 residues. Germline-derived CDR1 and CDR2 are MDHEN and SYDVKM. Between the trimmed V and J ends, which lost 6 bases and 3 bases, there was a span of 9 bases. Written as DNA, the CDR3 is TGTGCCAGCAGCGCGACAGGCTACGAGCAGTACTTC. It specifies CASSATGYEQYF.

The chain has TRBV19 and TRBJ2-7; the D gene is possibly TRBD1 (6 bases). The CDR3 length is 13 residues. Trimming pared 5 bases from V and 3 bases from J, leaving 11 bases between. Germline V gives CDR1 LNHDA, CDR2 SQIVND (reference sequence). CDR3 nucleotide sequence: TGTGCCAGTAGTTACCGGGACAACTACGAGCAGTACTTC. Protein product: CASSYRDNYEQYF.

The rearrangement links TRBV18 to TRBJ2-7; D may be TRBD1 (5 bases). This CDR3 has 14 amino acids. The V end was cut by 3 bases, the J end by 3 bases, with 12 bases between. CDR1 KGHSH and CDR2 LQKENI come from the germline V gene. The CDR3 nucleotides read TGTGCCAGCTCACCCTCAGGACATAACTACGAGCAGTACTTC. Translated: CASSPSGHNYEQYF.

This clone was observed at least ten times. This chain connects TRBV5-5 to TRBJ2-6; tentatively, D is TRBD2 (5 bases). Germline assignment: CDR1 SGHKS and CDR2 YYEKEE (reference sequence). V gave up 4 bases and J gave up 1 base, with 18 bases separating them. CDR3 length: 18 amino acids. CDR3 protein: CASSQNSHGESGANVLTF. The CDR3 bases are TGTGCCAGCAGCCAAAACAGTCACGGGGAATCTGGGGCCAACGTCCTGACTTTC.